This T cell receptor beta chain was obtained from a study of cytomegalovirus exposure and HLA in healthy donors. The CDR3 extends over 15 amino acids. V was pared by 6 bases and J by 1 base, with 4 bases of the junction left unmatched. Germline CDR1 is KGHSH and CDR2 is LQKENI. This clone turned up a few times. No antigen is known for it. Use of 60 Vbeta and 13 Jbeta primers characterized the PCR. TCRdb's copy holds only in-frame clones and misses some; the assay was immunoSEQ multiplex PCR. Among some 150,000 clones listed, about 80% were seen once. Findings and caveats of the study: Later on, an analysis found that several of the most significant clusters appeared to be linked to common viral pathogens, which included parvovirus B19.

The clonotype originates from a middle-aged man in good health and CMV-seropositive. Material: PBMCs. The chain joins TRBV18 to TRBJ1-5, with 9 nucleotides matching TRBD1. The CDR3 bases are TGTGCCAGCTCGACAGGGGGAGAAAGCAATCAGCCCCAGCATTTT. As protein: CASSTGGESNQPQHF.